This T cell receptor (beta chain) emerged from a study of blood T cell repertoires in COVID-19 (dated by TCRdb to about 2020). A note on the overall study: The collaborator samples originated in the United States, Italy and Spain and spanned the acute and convalescent phases of COVID-19. HLA class I and class II types, where available, came from metadata supplied by the sample provider rather than from assay-based typing. Sample metadata almost always included a de-identified subject ID, COVID-19 status, age in years and sex. The repertoires were released in a freely available public database intended as a resource for research on the immune response to SARS-CoV-2. The samples were drawn from two sources: the first 160 participants of the ongoing ImmuneRACE study, and fewer than 1,500 subjects contributed by 6 global collaborators. Subjects who had been exposed to COVID-19, were actively infected with it, or had recovered from it provided the deeply sampled blood TCRbeta repertoires that made up the dataset. The material from the prospective study consisted of cDNA or gDNA derived from T cells, B-cell-depleted T cells, or PBMCs. Broad study findings and their caveats: Clinical and demographic metadata were provided uncurated, with the amount varying by source and participant.

On this clone: What this receptor recognizes is not known. No base qualities exist here, and no much larger clone lies one base off it.

TCRbeta CDR3 regions were amplified from genomic DNA using the immunoSEQ Assay, a bias-controlled multiplex PCR. The source study handled its data this way. Nucleated cell counts per sample were estimated from amplification of reference gene primers within the assay. To quantify the absolute abundance of each unique TCRbeta CDR3 rearrangement, sequence reads were collapsed and filtered. Productive Simpson clonality was computed per sample as the square root of Simpson's diversity index over productive rearrangements. TCRdb provides this immuneACCESS table in a form limited to in-frame rearrangements. Some clones are lacking; in checked studies, under half of them reflect an unresolved V gene, and why the rest are absent is not known. That table gives V, J and clone size, and the DNA gave D and trimming. The sample table records 300,000 to 350,000 clones; 87% of these occur just once. The ten largest clonotypes hold around 9.9% of the sample.

Trimming takes 0 bases off V and 0 bases off J; junction bases not matched to a gene: 7. Spanning cysteine to phenylalanine, the CDR3 consists of 17 amino acids. Of all the DNA, just the CDR3 is kept, 51 bases in frame from base 1. The germline V gene specifies SGHRS as CDR1 and YFSETQ as CDR2. In Seattle, one collaborating source enrolled patients while the infection was active and tracked those patients longitudinally over the course of disease. Each collaborating institution followed its own protocols to collect whole blood in K2EDTA tubes. For TCRbeta analysis, collaborator samples were shipped as frozen whole blood, as isolated PBMCs, or as DNA extracted from either sample type.

The clonotype comes from a man aged 25 to 40 with COVID-19, enrolled during active disease. Rearrangement joined TRBV5-1 to TRBJ2-3; 7 bases in between match TRBD2. Input material: peripheral blood. The nucleotide sequence reads as follows: TGCGCCAGCAGCTTGGCCTCTAGCGGAGCTAGCACAGATACGCAGTATTTT. This is translated as CASSLASSGASTDTQYF.